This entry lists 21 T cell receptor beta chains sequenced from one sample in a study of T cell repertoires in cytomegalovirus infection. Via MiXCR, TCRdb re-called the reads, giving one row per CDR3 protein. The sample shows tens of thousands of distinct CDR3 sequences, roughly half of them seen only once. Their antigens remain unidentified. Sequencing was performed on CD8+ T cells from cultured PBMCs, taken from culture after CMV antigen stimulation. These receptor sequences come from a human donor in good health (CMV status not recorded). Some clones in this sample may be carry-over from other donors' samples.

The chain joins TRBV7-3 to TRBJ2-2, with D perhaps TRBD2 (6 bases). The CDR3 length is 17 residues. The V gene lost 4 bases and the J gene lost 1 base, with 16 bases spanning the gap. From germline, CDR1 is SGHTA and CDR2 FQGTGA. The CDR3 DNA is TGTGCCAGCAGCTCCAACCGGGACTCCAAGAACACCGGGGAGCTGTTTTTT. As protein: CASSSNRDSKNTGELFF. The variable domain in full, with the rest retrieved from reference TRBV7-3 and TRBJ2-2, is GAGVSQTPSNKVTEKGKYVELRCDPISGHTALYWYRQSLGQGPEFLIYFQGTGAADDSGLPNDRFFAVRPEGSVSTLKIQRTERGDSAVYLCASSSNRDSKNTGELFFGEGSRLTVL.

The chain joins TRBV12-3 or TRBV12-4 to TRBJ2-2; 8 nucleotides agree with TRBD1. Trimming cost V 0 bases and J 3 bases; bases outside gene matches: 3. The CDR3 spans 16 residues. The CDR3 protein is CASSLAATGDTGELFF. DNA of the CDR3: TGTGCCAGCAGTTTAGCCGCGACAGGGGACACCGGGGAGCTGTTTTTT.

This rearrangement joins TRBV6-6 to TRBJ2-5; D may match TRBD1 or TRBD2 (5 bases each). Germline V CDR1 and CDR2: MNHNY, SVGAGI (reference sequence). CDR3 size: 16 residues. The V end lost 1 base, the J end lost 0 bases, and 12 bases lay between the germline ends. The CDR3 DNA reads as TGTGCCAGCAGTTACTTCTCTGGGGGATACCAAGAGACCCAGTACTTC. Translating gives CASSYFSGGYQETQYF.

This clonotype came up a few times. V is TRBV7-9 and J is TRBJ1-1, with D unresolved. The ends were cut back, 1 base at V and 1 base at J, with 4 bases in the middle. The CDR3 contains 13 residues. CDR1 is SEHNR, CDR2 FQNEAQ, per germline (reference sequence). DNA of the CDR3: TGTGCCAGCAGCTTAGTCCAGAACACTGAAGCTTTCTTT. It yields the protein CASSLVQNTEAFF.

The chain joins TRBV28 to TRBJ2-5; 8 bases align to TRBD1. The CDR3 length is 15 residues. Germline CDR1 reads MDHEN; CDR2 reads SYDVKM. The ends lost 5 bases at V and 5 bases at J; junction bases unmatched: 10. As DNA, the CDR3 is TGTGCCAGCAGTCCAGGGACAGGCGATTGGGAGACCCAGTACTTC. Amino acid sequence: CASSPGTGDWETQYF.

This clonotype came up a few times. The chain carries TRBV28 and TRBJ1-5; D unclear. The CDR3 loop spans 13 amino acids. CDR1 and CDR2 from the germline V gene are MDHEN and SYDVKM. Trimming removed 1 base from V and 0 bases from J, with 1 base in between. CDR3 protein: CASSLFSNQPQHF. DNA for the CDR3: TGTGCCAGCAGTTTATTTAGCAATCAGCCCCAGCATTTT.

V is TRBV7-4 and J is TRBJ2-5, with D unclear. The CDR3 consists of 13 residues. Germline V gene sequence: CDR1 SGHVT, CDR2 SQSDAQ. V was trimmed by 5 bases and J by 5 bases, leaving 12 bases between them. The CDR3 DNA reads TGTGCCAGCAGCCCCCCGCTGTGGGAGACCCAGTACTTC. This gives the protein CASSPPLWETQYF.

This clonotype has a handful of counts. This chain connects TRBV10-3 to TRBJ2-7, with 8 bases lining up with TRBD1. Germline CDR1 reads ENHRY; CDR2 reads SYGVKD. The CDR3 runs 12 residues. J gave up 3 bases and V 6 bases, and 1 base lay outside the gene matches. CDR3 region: CAIRGTGYEQYF. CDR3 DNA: TGTGCCATCAGAGGGACAGGCTACGAGCAGTACTTC.

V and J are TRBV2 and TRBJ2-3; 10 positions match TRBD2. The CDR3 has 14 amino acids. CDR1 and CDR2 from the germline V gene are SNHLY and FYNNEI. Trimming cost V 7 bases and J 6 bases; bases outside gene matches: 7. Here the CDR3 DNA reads TGTGCCAGCACCATAGCGGGGGGAGGTGATACGCAGTATTTT. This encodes CASTIAGGGDTQYF.

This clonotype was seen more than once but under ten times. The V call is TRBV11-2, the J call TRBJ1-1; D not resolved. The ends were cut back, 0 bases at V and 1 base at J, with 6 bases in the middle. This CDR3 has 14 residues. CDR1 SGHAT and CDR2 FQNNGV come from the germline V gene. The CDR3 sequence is CASSLDPRNTEAFF. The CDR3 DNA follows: TGTGCCAGCAGCTTAGATCCCAGGAACACTGAAGCTTTCTTT.

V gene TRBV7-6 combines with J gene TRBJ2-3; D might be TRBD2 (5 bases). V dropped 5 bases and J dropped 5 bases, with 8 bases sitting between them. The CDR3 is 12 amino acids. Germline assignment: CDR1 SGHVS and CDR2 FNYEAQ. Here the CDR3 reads CASSTRKDTQYF. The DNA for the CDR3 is TGTGCCAGCAGCACTAGGAAAGATACGCAGTATTTT.

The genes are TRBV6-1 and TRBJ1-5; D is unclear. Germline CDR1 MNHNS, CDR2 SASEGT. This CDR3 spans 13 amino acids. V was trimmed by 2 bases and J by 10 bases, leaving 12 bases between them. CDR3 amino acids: CASSETRFRPQHF. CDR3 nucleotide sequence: TGTGCCAGCAGTGAAACCCGGTTCCGACCCCAGCATTTT.

In DNA form, the CDR3 reads TGTGCCAGCAGTCTAGTGGGACCAAAGTACGAGCAGTACTTC. As protein: CASSLVGPKYEQYF. The V gene is TRBV12-3 or TRBV12-4, the J gene TRBJ2-7, with D perhaps matching TRBD1 or TRBD2 (5 bases each). CDR3 length equals 14 residues. Trimming took 5 bases from V and 4 from J, leaving 15 bases between them.

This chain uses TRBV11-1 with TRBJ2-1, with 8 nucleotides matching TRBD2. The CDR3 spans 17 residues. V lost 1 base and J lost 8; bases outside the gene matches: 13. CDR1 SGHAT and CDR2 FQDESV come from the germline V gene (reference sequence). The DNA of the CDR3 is TGTGCCAGCAGCTTAGAGGGATCGGTTAGCGGGGTGTATGAGCAGTTCTTC. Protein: CASSLEGSVSGVYEQFF.

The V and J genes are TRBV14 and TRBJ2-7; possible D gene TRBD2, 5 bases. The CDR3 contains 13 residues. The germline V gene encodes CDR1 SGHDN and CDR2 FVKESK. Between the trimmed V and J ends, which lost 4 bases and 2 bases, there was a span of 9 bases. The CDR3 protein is CASSPSRAYEQYF. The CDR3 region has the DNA TGTGCCAGCAGCCCGTCGAGGGCCTACGAGCAGTACTTC.

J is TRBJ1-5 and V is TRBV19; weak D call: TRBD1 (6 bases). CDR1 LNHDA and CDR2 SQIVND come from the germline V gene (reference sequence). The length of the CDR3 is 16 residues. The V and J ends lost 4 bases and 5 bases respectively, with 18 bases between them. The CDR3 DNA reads TGTGCCAGTAGTAAGGGGGGCAGGGTGAGGGATCAGCCCCAGCATTTT. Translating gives CASSKGGRVRDQPQHF.

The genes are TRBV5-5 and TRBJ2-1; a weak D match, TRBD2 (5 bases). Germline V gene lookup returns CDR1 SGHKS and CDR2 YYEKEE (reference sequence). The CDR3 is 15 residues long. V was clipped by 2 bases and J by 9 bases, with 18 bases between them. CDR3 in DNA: TGTGCCAGCAGCTTAGGATGGGGAGCCATCAGTGAGCAGTTCTTC. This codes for CASSLGWGAISEQFF.

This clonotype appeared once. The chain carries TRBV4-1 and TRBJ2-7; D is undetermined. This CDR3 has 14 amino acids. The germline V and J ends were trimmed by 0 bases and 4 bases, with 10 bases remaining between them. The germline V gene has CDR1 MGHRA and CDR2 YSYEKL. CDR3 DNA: TGCGCCAGCAGCCAAGATGAGGCGTTTTACGAGCAGTACTTC. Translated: CASSQDEAFYEQYF.

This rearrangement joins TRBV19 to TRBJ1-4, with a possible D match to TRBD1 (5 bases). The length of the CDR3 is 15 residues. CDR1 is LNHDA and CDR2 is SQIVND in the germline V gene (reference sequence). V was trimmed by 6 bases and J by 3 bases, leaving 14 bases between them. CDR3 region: CASRDDGGSNEKLFF. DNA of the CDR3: TGTGCCAGTAGGGACGACGGGGGGTCTAATGAAAAACTGTTTTTT.

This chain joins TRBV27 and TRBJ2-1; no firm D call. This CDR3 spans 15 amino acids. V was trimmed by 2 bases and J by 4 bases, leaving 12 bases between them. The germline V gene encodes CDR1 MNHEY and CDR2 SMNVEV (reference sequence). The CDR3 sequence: CASSLVIGVYNEQFF. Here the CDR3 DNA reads TGTGCCAGCAGTTTAGTGATTGGGGTTTACAATGAGCAGTTCTTC.

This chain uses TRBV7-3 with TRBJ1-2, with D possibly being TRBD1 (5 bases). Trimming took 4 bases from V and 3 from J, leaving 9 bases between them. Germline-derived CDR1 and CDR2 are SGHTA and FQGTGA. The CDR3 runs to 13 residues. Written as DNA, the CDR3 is TGTGCCAGCAGCTCTGGGACGGACTATGGCTACACCTTC. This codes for CASSSGTDYGYTF.